This T cell receptor beta chain emerged from a study of CXCR3-negative and CXCR3-positive naive CD8 T cells (dated by TCRdb to about 2019). In terms of the full investigation: In total, around 140 million TRB reads were obtained, or roughly 1.5 +/- 0.3 million reads per library. The diversity and physicochemical repertoire analyses included some 11 donors pooled from two independent experiments. For the TRBV-TRBJ cluster analysis, the naive subsets came from 5 donors, while the memory cells came from 3 donors.

Points the paper makes about the study in general: Similar TRBV-TRBJ usage was shown by naive CXCR3-negative and CXCR3-positive cells from the same donor, whereas distinct patterns were shown by memory cells. Surface CD5, linked to self-reactivity in mice, was comparable between naive subsets; TCR interaction strength was therefore also inferred from TRB CDR3 physicochemical properties. Compared with CXCR3-negative naive cells, CXCR3-positive naive cells had TRB CDR3s with higher hydrophobicity (lower Kidera factor 4), lower energy, and higher strength and volume indices. CXCR3 expression partially decreased after cryopreservation, so most assays used freshly isolated PBMCs. Both naive subsets had comparably high repertoire diversity, while memory CD8+ T cells had much lower repertoire diversity.

Concerning this clonotype itself: Its antigen is currently not known.

The CDR3, from cysteine to phenylalanine, totals 16 residues. The DNA is unrecorded. The germline V gene (reference sequence) specifies SEHNR as CDR1 and FQNEAQ as CDR2. Data came from a NextSeq 550. The Human TCR Profiling Kit (MiLaboratory) was used to make UMI-labeled 5' RACE TRB cDNA libraries. The full amount of extracted RNA was used for cDNA synthesis, and the full amount of resulting cDNA was used for PCR amplification. The libraries were made side by side, with each library going through the same number of PCR cycles. On the authors' methods: MIGEC and MiXCR extracted about 50,000 +/- 10,000 unique UMI-labeled TRB cDNA molecules per library, requiring at least two reads per UMI. On average, each library contained roughly 40,000 +/- 10,000 functional in-frame TRB CDR3 nucleotide clonotypes without stop codons. After downsampling to 5000 UMI-labeled TRB molecules per sample, diversity metrics such as normalized Shannon-Wiener and Chao1 were calculated in VDJtools. Clonotype-size-weighted physicochemical properties of the central five CDR3 residues (interaction energy, strength, volume and Kidera factor 4) were computed in VDJtools. After TCRdb reprocessed the reads, each CDR3 protein sequence was kept as one row, without DNA. Clone size and V and J calls follow TCRdb, not the original study. The sample's table covers about 39,000 distinct CDR3 sequences. The ten largest make up roughly 1.4% of the sample.

For each CD8+ T cell subset, flow sorting was done in triplicate, and 300,000 or so cells per subset went directly into RLT lysis buffer. To keep memory contaminants out, a stringent definition of naive CD8+ T cells was applied: CD45RO-CCR7+CD27+CD95-. Standard density gradient centrifugation was used to isolate peripheral blood mononuclear cells from buffy coats. Naive CXCR3-negative and CXCR3-positive CD8+ T cells were flow-sorted on a FACSAria III. Total RNA was extracted from sorted cells using an RNeasy Mini Kit. The specimen sequenced was naive CXCR3- CD8+ T cells from blood. What the cell subset or site label conveys for this sample: CD45RO-CCR7+CD27+CD95- naive CD8+ T cells lacking CXCR3 (TNR3-). Recombination linked TRBV7-9 to TRBJ1-3. The TCR originated in a human donor in good health. Some clones in this sample may be carry-over from other donors' samples. CDR3 protein: CASSLVHGTPGNTIYF.